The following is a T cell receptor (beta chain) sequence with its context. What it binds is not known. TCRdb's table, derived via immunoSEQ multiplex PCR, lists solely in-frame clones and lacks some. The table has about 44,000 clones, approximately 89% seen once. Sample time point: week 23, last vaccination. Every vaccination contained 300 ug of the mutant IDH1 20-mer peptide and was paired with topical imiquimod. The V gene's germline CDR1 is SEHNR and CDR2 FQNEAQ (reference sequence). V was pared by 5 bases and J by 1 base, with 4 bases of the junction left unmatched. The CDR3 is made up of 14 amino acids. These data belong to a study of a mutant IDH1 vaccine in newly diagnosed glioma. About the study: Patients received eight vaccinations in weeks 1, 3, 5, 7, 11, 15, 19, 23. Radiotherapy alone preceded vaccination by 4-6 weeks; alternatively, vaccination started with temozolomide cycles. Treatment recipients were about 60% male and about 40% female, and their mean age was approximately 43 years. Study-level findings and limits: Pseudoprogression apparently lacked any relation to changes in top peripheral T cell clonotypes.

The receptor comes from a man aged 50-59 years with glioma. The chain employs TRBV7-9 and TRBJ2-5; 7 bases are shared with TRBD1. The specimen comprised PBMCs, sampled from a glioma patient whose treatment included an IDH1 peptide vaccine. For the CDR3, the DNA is TGTGCCAGCAGCCGTAACAGGGGCCAAGAGACCCAGTACTTC. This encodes CASSRNRGQETQYF. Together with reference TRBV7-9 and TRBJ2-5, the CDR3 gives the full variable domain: DTGVSQNPRHKITKRGQNVTFRCDPISEHNRLYWYRQTLGQGPEFLTYFQNEAQLEKSRLLSDRFSAERPKGSFSTLEIQRTEQGDSAMYLCASSRNRGQETQYFGPGTRLLVL.